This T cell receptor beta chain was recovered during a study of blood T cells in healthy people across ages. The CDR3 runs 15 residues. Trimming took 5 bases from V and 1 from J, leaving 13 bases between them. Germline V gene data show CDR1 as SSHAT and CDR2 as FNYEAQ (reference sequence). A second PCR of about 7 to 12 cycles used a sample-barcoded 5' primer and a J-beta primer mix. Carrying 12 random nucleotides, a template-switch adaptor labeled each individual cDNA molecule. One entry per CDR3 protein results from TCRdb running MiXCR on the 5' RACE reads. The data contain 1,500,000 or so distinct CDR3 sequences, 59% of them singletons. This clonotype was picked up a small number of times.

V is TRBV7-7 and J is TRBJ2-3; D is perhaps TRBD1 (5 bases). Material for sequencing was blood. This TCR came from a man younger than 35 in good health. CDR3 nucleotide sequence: TGTGCCAGCAGCCCAGATCCGACAGGCACAGATACGCAGTATTTT. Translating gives CASSPDPTGTDTQYF.